The source of this TCR beta chain is a study of molecular identifiers for immune sequencing clone quantification. MiXCR was run by TCRdb on the PCR reads, yielding one entry per CDR3 protein. Here the sample spans approximately 670,000 distinct CDR3 sequences, about 20% being singletons. This clonotype was detected only a few times. V was pared by 5 bases and J by 2 bases, with 8 bases of the junction left unmatched. The CDR3 loop spans 15 amino acids. Per germline, CDR1 MNHEY and CDR2 SMNVEV (reference sequence). This rearrangement joins TRBV27 to TRBJ2-7, with 8 bases that match TRBD2. The TCR originated in a human donor in good health. Some libraries in this study had Jurkat cell RNA spiked in. The sample consisted of naive CD8+ T cells from blood, with Jurkat cell RNA spiked in. Subset given: FACS-sorted CD8+CD4-CCR7+CD45RA+ naive T cells. The CDR3 sequence is CASSPHSGNPYEQYF. The CDR3 nucleotides are TGTGCCAGCAGTCCCCATAGCGGGAACCCCTACGAGCAGTACTTC.